The entry below describes one T cell receptor (beta chain). Original handling: Estimation of nucleated cell counts was performed using reference gene primer amplification. Assay used: immunoSEQ multiplex PCR; TCRdb lists only in-frame clones, some missing. The V and J calls and clone size come from that table; D and trimming were worked out from the DNA. The table lists around 230,000 clones, roughly 83% of them singletons. The data were obtained in a study of blood T cell repertoires in COVID-19. Study context: The origin of the acute and convalescent COVID-19 samples was the United States, Italy and Spain.

Trimming at V came to 0 bases and at J to 8 bases, leaving 7 bases not matched to a gene. The CDR3 has 14 residues. Germline V CDR1 and CDR2: ENHRY, SYGVKD. The receptor's source is a woman older than 75 with acute or convalescent COVID-19. The sample consisted of peripheral blood. The rearrangement links TRBV10-3 to TRBJ2-7; 7 bases are shared with TRBD1. DNA of the CDR3: TGTGCCATCAGTGAGTCTGACAGGGTGGGCAAGCAGTACTTC. Translation gives CAISESDRVGKQYF.